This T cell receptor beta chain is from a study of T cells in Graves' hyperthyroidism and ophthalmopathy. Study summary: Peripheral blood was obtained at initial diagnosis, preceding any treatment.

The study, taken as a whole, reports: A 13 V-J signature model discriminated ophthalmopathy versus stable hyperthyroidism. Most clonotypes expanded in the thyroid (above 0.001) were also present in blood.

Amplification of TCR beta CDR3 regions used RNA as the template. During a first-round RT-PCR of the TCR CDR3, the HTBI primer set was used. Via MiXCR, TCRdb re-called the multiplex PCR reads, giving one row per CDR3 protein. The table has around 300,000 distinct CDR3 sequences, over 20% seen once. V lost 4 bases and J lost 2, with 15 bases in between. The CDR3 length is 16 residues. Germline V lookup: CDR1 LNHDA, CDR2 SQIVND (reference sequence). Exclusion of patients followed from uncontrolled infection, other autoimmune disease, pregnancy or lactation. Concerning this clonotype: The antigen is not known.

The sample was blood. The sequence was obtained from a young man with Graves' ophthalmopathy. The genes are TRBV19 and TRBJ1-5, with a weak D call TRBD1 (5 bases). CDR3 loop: CASSNPSLGGNQPQHF. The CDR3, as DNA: TGTGCCAGTAGTAATCCATCCCTGGGGGGCAATCAGCCCCAGCATTTT.